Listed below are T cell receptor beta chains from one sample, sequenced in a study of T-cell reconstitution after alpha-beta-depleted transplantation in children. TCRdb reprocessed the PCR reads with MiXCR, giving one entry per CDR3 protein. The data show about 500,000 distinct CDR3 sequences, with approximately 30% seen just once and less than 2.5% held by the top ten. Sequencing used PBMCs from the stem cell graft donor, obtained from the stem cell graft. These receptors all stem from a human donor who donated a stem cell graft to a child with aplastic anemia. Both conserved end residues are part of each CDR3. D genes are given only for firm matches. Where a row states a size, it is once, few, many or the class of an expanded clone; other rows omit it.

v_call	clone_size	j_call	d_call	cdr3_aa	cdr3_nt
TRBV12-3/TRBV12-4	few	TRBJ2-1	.	CASSVYDFPSYNEQFF	TGTGCCAGCAGTGTATACGATTTCCCTTCCTACAATGAGCAGTTCTTC
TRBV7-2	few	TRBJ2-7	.	CASSLGALYEQYF	TGTGCCAGCAGCTTAGGGGCCCTCTACGAGCAGTACTTC
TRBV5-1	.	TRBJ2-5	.	CASSLASDGGTQYF	TGCGCCAGCAGCTTGGCTAGCGACGGGGGGACCCAGTACTTC
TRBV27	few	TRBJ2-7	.	CASGRDLTYEQYF	TGTGCCAGCGGACGCGACTTGACCTACGAGCAGTACTTC
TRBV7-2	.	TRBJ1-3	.	CASSPVLSSGNTIYF	TGTGCCAGCAGCCCCGTTCTCAGCTCTGGAAACACCATATATTTT
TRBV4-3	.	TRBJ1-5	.	CASSQDWNQPQHF	TGCGCCAGCAGCCAAGATTGGAATCAGCCCCAGCATTTT
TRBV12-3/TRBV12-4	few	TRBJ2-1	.	CASTEGGGFSYNEQFF	TGTGCCAGCACCGAAGGCGGGGGCTTCTCCTACAATGAGCAGTTCTTC
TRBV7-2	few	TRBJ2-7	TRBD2	CASSGLAAPYEQYF	TGTGCCAGCAGCGGACTAGCGGCTCCCTACGAGCAGTACTTC
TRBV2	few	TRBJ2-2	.	CASSERQTGTYLGELFF	TGTGCCAGCAGTGAAAGGCAAACGGGAACGTATCTCGGGGAGCTGTTTTTT
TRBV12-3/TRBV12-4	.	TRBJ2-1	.	CASSSTRRMFF	TGTGCCAGCAGTTCGACTAGGCGGATGTTCTTC
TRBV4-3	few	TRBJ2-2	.	CASSQTGDLANTGELFF	TGCGCCAGCAGCCAAACTGGGGATTTAGCGAACACCGGGGAGCTGTTTTTT
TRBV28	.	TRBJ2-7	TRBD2	CASSLRLAGGREQYF	TGTGCCAGCAGTCTCCGACTAGCGGGAGGTCGGGAGCAGTACTTC
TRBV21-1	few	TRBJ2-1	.	CASSSRGAGPEFF	TGTGCCAGCAGCTCTAGAGGGGCGGGACCTGAGTTCTTC
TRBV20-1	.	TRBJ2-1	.	CSARALAVSYNEQFF	TGCAGTGCTAGAGCCTTGGCAGTCTCCTACAATGAGCAGTTCTTC
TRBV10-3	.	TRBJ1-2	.	CAISVGDYGYTF	TGTGCCATCAGTGTAGGAGACTATGGCTACACCTTC
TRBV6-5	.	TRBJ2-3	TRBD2	CASSHGTSGRDTQYF	TGTGCCAGCAGTCACGGGACTAGCGGGAGAGATACGCAGTATTTT
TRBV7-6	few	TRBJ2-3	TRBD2	CASSGTSGFTDTQYF	TGTGCCAGCAGCGGGACTAGCGGCTTTACAGATACGCAGTATTTT
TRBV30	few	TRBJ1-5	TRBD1	CAWGGSGTGEQPQHF	TGTGCCTGGGGCGGATCCGGGACAGGAGAACAGCCCCAGCATTTT
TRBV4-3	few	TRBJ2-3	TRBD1	CASSQVSGQATDTQYF	TGCGCCAGCAGCCAAGTTTCGGGACAGGCCACAGATACGCAGTATTTT
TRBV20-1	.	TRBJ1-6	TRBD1	CSATGGGSPLHF	TGCAGTGCCACAGGGGGAGGATCACCCCTCCACTTT
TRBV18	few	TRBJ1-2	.	CASSPDEGNYGYTF	TGTGCCAGCTCACCAGACGAGGGGAACTATGGCTACACCTTC
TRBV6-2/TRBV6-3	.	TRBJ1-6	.	CASSYSSAGYDSPLHF	TGTGCCAGCAGTTACTCATCGGCAGGGTACGATTCACCCCTCCACTTT
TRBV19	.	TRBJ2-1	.	CASSIVARSDNEQFF	TGTGCCAGTAGTATAGTCGCGCGGTCGGACAATGAGCAGTTCTTC
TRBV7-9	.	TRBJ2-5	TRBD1	CASSWGQGRETQYF	TGTGCCAGCAGCTGGGGACAGGGGCGAGAGACCCAGTACTTC
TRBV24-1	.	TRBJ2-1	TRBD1	CATSEWDSDNEQFF	TGTGCCACCAGTGAGTGGGACAGTGACAATGAGCAGTTCTTC
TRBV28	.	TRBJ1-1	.	CASRQRVSTEAFF	TGTGCCAGCAGGCAGAGAGTAAGCACTGAAGCTTTCTTT
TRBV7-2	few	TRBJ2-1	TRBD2	CAGTSGNYNEQFF	TGTGCCGGTACTAGCGGGAACTACAATGAGCAGTTCTTC